Presented here are 13 T cell receptor beta chains from one specimen sequenced in a study of cytomegalovirus exposure and HLA in healthy donors. In the PCR, 60 Vbeta and 13 Jbeta primers were used. TCRdb's table, derived via immunoSEQ multiplex PCR, lists solely in-frame clones and lacks some. The repertoire holds 50,000 to 65,000 clones, with around 75% as singletons. The sequencing input was PBMCs. Receptors originate from a man aged 45-65 years in good health and CMV-seropositive.

CDR3 sequence (DNA): TGCAGCGACACAGGGGGCCCCAACTATGGCTACACCTTC. This translates into CSDTGGPNYGYTF. The gene calls are TRBV29-1 and TRBJ1-2; 9 bases fit TRBD1. J gave up 2 bases and V 7 bases, and 5 bases lay outside the gene matches. The CDR3 has 13 amino acids. Germline V lookup: CDR1 SQVTM, CDR2 ANQGSEA.

This clone was picked up a small number of times. The rearrangement links TRBV7-2 to TRBJ2-7, with 7 bases aligning to TRBD2. The CDR3 runs to 12 residues. Germline V gene sequence: CDR1 SGHTA, CDR2 FQGNSA. Trimming at V came to 6 bases and at J to 2 bases, leaving 1 base not matched to a gene. The CDR3 nucleotides are TGTGCCAGCAGGGGGAGGGCCTACGAGCAGTACTTC. It codes for CASRGRAYEQYF. Complete variable domain (other parts from reference TRBV7-2 and TRBJ2-7): GAGVSQSPSNKVTEKGKDVELRCDPISGHTALYWYRQSLGQGLEFLIYFQGNSAPDKSGLPSDRFSAERTGGSVSTLTIQRTQQEDSAVYLCASRGRAYEQYFGPGTRLTVT.

The chain is built from TRBV6-5 and TRBJ2-1, with D unresolved. Trimming took off 0 bases at V and 2 bases at J, with 5 bases between the two ends. This CDR3 has 14 amino acids. Germline lookup yields CDR1 MNHEY and CDR2 SVGAGI. The CDR3 sequence is CASSYSAAYNEQFF. The CDR3 DNA reads TGTGCCAGCAGTTACTCGGCGGCCTACAATGAGCAGTTCTTC.

This clone was detected once. The rearrangement links TRBV10-3 to TRBJ2-3; possible D gene TRBD2, 5 bases. Germline CDR1 is ENHRY and CDR2 is SYGVKD. The V end was cut by 6 bases, the J end by 0 bases, with 16 bases between. The length of the CDR3 is 16 residues. The chain's CDR3 is CAISASGPISTDTQYF. The CDR3 DNA follows: TGTGCCATCAGCGCCAGCGGTCCGATTAGCACAGATACGCAGTATTTT.

Remarks on this clone: One end of the junction does not line up with germline, which may come from a read error. The V gene is TRBV9, the J gene TRBJ2-2, with 13 bases identical to TRBD2. This CDR3 is built from 17 residues. Germline V gene sequence: CDR1 SGDLS, CDR2 YYNGEE. The CDR3 protein is CVSSVLAGGSNTGELFF. CDR3 DNA: TGTGTCAGCAGCGTACTAGCGGGAGGGTCTAACACCGGGGAGCTGTTTTTT. Together with reference TRBV9 and TRBJ2-2, the CDR3 gives the full variable domain: DSGVTQTPKHLITATGQRVTLRCSPRSGDLSVYWYQQSLDQGLQFLIQYYNGEERAKGNILERFSAQQFPDLHSELNLSSLELGDSALYFCVSSVLAGGSNTGELFFGEGSRLTVL.

This clone has just a few counts. The J gene is TRBJ2-1, the V gene TRBV7-3; D is perhaps TRBD2 (5 bases). CDR3 size: 15 residues. V was trimmed by 2 bases and J by 6 bases, leaving 14 bases between them. The V gene's germline CDR1 is SGHTA and CDR2 FQGTGA. The CDR3 DNA reads TGTGCCAGCAGCTTAGCCCCAGGACTGCCCAATGAGCAGTTCTTC. It is translated as CASSLAPGLPNEQFF.

The rearrangement uses TRBV11-3 and TRBJ2-1, with TRBD2 matching over 7 bases. The CDR3 is made up of 17 amino acids. J lost 6 bases, V lost 2 bases, and 13 bases had no gene match. Germline lookup yields CDR1 SGHNT and CDR2 YENEEA. DNA of the CDR3: TGTGCCAGCAGCTTAAGGGGCCCTTCTAGCGGACTCAATGAGCAGTTCTTC. This translates into CASSLRGPSSGLNEQFF.

The chain combines TRBV6-5 with TRBJ2-7, with a weak D call TRBD1 (5 bases). Trimming removed 0 bases from V and 4 bases from J, with 16 bases in between. The CDR3 sequence is 16 residues long. CDR1 is MNHEY, CDR2 SVGAGI, per germline. The CDR3 DNA reads TGTGCCAGCAGTTACTCCCAGGACATGGTTTGGTACGAGCAGTACTTC. Translated: CASSYSQDMVWYEQYF.

The chain links TRBV5-1 to TRBJ1-4; 7 nucleotides agree with TRBD1. The CDR3 runs 15 residues. Germline V gives CDR1 SGHRS, CDR2 YFSETQ. The ends lost 4 bases at V and 5 bases at J; junction bases unmatched: 8. The CDR3: CASSPRDSRNEKLFF. The CDR3 bases are TGCGCCAGCAGCCCCCGGGACAGTAGAAATGAAAAACTGTTTTTT.

The chain carries TRBV10-3 and TRBJ2-1; 8 nucleotides match TRBD1. The CDR3 covers 14 residues. With V trimmed by 6 bases and J by 6 bases, 7 bases remained unmatched. Looked up from germline, CDR1 is ENHRY and CDR2 is SYGVKD. The CDR3 region has the DNA TGTGCCATCAGCATACAGGGGGTGAGCAATGAGCAGTTCTTC. Its translation is CAISIQGVSNEQFF.

V gene TRBV7-2 combines with J gene TRBJ2-1; D is ambiguous. Trimming took 1 base from V and 2 from J, leaving 9 bases between them. The length of the CDR3 is 15 residues. The germline V gene has CDR1 SGHTA and CDR2 FQGNSA. DNA for the CDR3: TGTGCCAGCAGCTTAGGTATGGCGGCCTACAATGAGCAGTTCTTC. This sequence encodes CASSLGMAAYNEQFF. Drawing the rest from reference TRBV7-2 and TRBJ2-1, the complete variable domain is GAGVSQSPSNKVTEKGKDVELRCDPISGHTALYWYRQSLGQGLEFLIYFQGNSAPDKSGLPSDRFSAERTGGSVSTLTIQRTQQEDSAVYLCASSLGMAAYNEQFFGPGTRLTVL.

The chain uses TRBV5-4 and TRBJ2-3, with TRBD2 as a possible D gene (5 bases). The germline V gene encodes CDR1 SGHNT and CDR2 YYREEE (reference sequence). V lost 1 base to trimming and J lost 1 base, with 10 bases between them. The length of the CDR3 is 15 residues. In DNA form, the CDR3 reads TGTGCCAGCAGCTTGCGGGGTGGGGGCACAGATACGCAGTATTTT. Protein sequence: CASSLRGGGTDTQYF.

In this sample, this clone turned up a few times. This chain links TRBV27 with TRBJ2-5; the match to TRBD1 covers 9 bases. CDR1 is MNHEY and CDR2 is SMNVEV in the germline V gene (reference sequence). The CDR3 totals 15 residues. V lost 3 bases, J lost 1 base, and 3 bases stayed unmatched. The CDR3 region has the DNA TGTGCCAGCAGTTTGGGGACAGGGTTCCAAGAGACCCAGTACTTC. Translation: CASSLGTGFQETQYF.